Described below is a single TCR beta chain sequence and its context. Original analysis: Because ImmunoSEQ provided only junction sequences with no quality scores, the filtering differed. Using immunoSEQ multiplex PCR, the repertoire was profiled, and TCRdb retains in-frame clones only, with some absent. The V and J calls and clone size were taken over from that table, and D and trimming were inferred from the DNA. This table has a few million clones, 85% to 95% appearing once. The data belong to a study of shared clonotypes between healthy human individuals. Study context: The study used three CD4 naive, three CD4 memory, two CD8 naive and one CD8 memory plate per donor.

The CDR3 length is 14 residues. In germline, CDR1 is ENHRY, CDR2 SYGVKD. V gave up 2 bases and J gave up 4 bases, with 8 bases separating them. This rearrangement joins TRBV10-3 to TRBJ1-4; D uncertain. The source of this sequence is a young man in good health. Sequenced sample: naive CD4+ T cells sorted from blood. Noted subset: CD45RA+ positively selected. Here the CDR3 reads CAISEGHGNEKLFF. CDR3 bases: TGTGCCATCAGTGAGGGGCACGGTAATGAAAAACTGTTTTTT.